The 26 T cell receptor beta chains listed next were all sequenced from one sample in a study of blood T cells in healthy people across ages. A second PCR of roughly 7 to 11 cycles used a sample-barcoded 5' primer and a J-beta primer mix. TCRdb redid the calling of the 5' RACE reads with MiXCR, one entry per CDR3 protein. The sample holds about 650,000 distinct CDR3 sequences; over 40% are singletons and the top ten take roughly 14%. The sample consisted of blood. Receptors were obtained from a woman older than 75 in good health.

The chain links TRBV19 to TRBJ2-3, with 9 nucleotides matching TRBD2. With 10 bases clipped from V and 3 bases from J, the junction kept 11 bases outside the gene matches. Germline CDR1 and CDR2: LNHDA and SQIVND (reference sequence). The CDR3 is 15 residues long. The CDR3 here is CAIGGGARSTDTQYF. CDR3 DNA sequence: TGTGCCATCGGCGGGGGGGCCAGGTCAACAGATACGCAGTATTTT.

The V gene is TRBV9, the J gene TRBJ2-2, with D possibly called TRBD1 or TRBD2 (5 bases each). CDR3 size: 17 residues. The ends were cut back, 0 bases at V and 2 bases at J, with 14 bases in the middle. The V gene's germline CDR1 is SGDLS and CDR2 YYNGEE. DNA of the CDR3: TGTGCCAGCAGCGTAGCCGGGACCTATCTAAACACCGGGGAGCTGTTTTTT. Protein sequence: CASSVAGTYLNTGELFF. The variable domain in full, completed from reference TRBV9 and TRBJ2-2, reads DSGVTQTPKHLITATGQRVTLRCSPRSGDLSVYWYQQSLDQGLQFLIQYYNGEERAKGNILERFSAQQFPDLHSELNLSSLELGDSALYFCASSVAGTYLNTGELFFGEGSRLTVL.

Comments on this clonotype: A much larger clone lies a single base off, so this may be a read error. J is TRBJ2-7 and V is TRBV10-3; D is unresolved. The V gene's germline CDR1 is ENHRY and CDR2 SYGVKD. Trimming shortened V by 6 bases and J by 0 bases, and 6 bases separated the two germline ends. This CDR3 has 12 residues. The CDR3 spells CAIRGNSYEQYF. For the CDR3, the DNA is TGTGCCATCAGGGGGAACTCCTACGAGCAGTACTTC.

This sequence joins TRBV29-1 and TRBJ2-5; 10 bases are shared with TRBD1. V trimming: 7 bases; J trimming: 4 bases; junction bases outside the gene matches: 12. This CDR3 is 15 amino acids long. CDR1 is SQVTM and CDR2 is ANQGSEA in the germline V gene. CDR3 in DNA: TGCAGCGCAGTAGCGGGGACAGGGGTTCGAGAGACCCAGTACTTC. Amino acids: CSAVAGTGVRETQYF.

This sequence joins TRBV7-8 and TRBJ1-1; 7 bases match TRBD1. The germline V gene has CDR1 SGHVS and CDR2 FQNEAQ. The CDR3 spans 15 residues. With V trimmed by 6 bases and J by 8 bases, 15 bases remained unmatched. The CDR3 loop reads CASRDDRAGLSEAFF. The CDR3 nucleotides read TGTGCCAGCAGAGACGACAGGGCCGGGTTATCCGAAGCTTTCTTT.

This clonotype was counted a few times. A much larger clone is a single base away; this may be a read error. The genes are TRBV7-9 and TRBJ2-1, with D uncertain. The tail of the sequence fits TRBJ2-7 better, so the J call may be wrong. The CDR3 extends over 16 amino acids. The germline V gene has CDR1 SEHNR and CDR2 FQNEAQ (reference sequence). The CDR3 DNA sequence: TGTGCCAGCAGCTTAGGGGTGGGAAGCTCCTACAATGAGCAGTACTTC. This gives the protein CASSLGVGSSYNEQYF.

The V call is TRBV18, the J call TRBJ2-7; 11 bases are a match to TRBD2. Germline trimming cut 6 bases from V and 4 bases from J; bases unmatched to any gene: 11. The CDR3 spans 16 residues. The germline gives CDR1 KGHSH, CDR2 LQKENI. CDR3 DNA sequence: TGTGCCAGCTCTAACATAGCGGGGGGGCTGTTTTACGAGCAGTACTTC. Residues: CASSNIAGGLFYEQYF. Full variable domain (rest looked up from reference TRBV18 and TRBJ2-7): NAGVMQNPRHLVRRRGQEARLRCSPMKGHSHVYWYRQLPEEGLKFMVYLQKENIIDESGMPKERFSAEFPKEGPSILRIQQVVRGDSAAYFCASSNIAGGLFYEQYFGPGTRLTVT.

This clonotype was seen at least ten times. The rearrangement links TRBV5-1 to TRBJ2-5; D gene uncertain. CDR1 is SGHRS, CDR2 YFSETQ, per germline. The CDR3 runs 13 residues. V gave up 1 base and J gave up 7 bases, with 11 bases separating them. In DNA, the CDR3 is TGCGCCAGCAGCTTGCCGAACATGCGGACCCAGTACTTC. Its protein is CASSLPNMRTQYF.

This clonotype occurred a few times. The DNA for the CDR3 is TGTGCCAGCCTAGCGGGAGTAGGGCCCACAGATACGCAGTATTTT. Amino acids: CASLAGVGPTDTQYF. The J gene is TRBJ2-3, the V gene TRBV2; 10 bases are shared with TRBD2. Germline-derived CDR1 and CDR2 are SNHLY and FYNNEI. Losses at the gene ends were 8 bases for V and 2 bases for J; bases not matched to a gene: 7. The CDR3 covers 15 residues.

This clonotype was detected ten times or more. The chain has TRBV15 and TRBJ2-3; D uncertain. CDR1 LNHNV and CDR2 YYDKDF come from the germline V gene (reference sequence). V dropped 0 bases and J dropped 1 base, with 5 bases sitting between them. CDR3 length: 14 amino acids. The CDR3 DNA sequence: TGTGCCACCAGCAGAGATGAGGGCACAGATACGCAGTATTTT. This codes for CATSRDEGTDTQYF.

The rearrangement joins TRBV6-6 to TRBJ2-4; 7 nucleotides match TRBD2. The V gene end was trimmed by 0 bases and the J gene end by 2 bases; junction bases not matched to a gene: 4. Germline-derived CDR1 and CDR2 are MNHNY and SVGAGI (reference sequence). CDR3 length: 16 amino acids. The CDR3 coding sequence is TGTGCCAGCAGTTACTCGCGGGAGAACACCAAAAACATTCAGTACTTC. Its protein product is CASSYSRENTKNIQYF.

Of note for this clonotype: Germline and junction disagree at one end, which may indicate a read error. CDR3 residues: CACSLRVFRKTQYF. In DNA, the CDR3 is TGTGCCTGCAGCCTGCGAGTCTTCAGAAAGACCCAGTACTTC. This chain links TRBV7-6 with TRBJ2-7, with D unclear. The tail of the sequence fits TRBJ2-5 better, so the J call may be wrong. This CDR3 region has 14 residues. Germline V gene sequence: CDR1 SGHVS, CDR2 FNYEAQ.

The chain couples TRBV3-1 to TRBJ1-2; D gene ambiguous. Trimming removed 0 bases at V and 5 bases at J, with 13 bases between. Germline values: CDR1 LGHDT, CDR2 YNNKEL (reference sequence). The CDR3 has 15 residues. The CDR3 nucleotides are TGTGCCAGCAGCCAAGAGACGGGAACGTCTTATGGCTACACCTTC. It yields the protein CASSQETGTSYGYTF.

This clonotype was seen repeatedly, ten times or more. The chain uses TRBV5-1 and TRBJ2-3; TRBD1 aligns across 8 bases. V lost 7 bases and J lost 4; bases outside the gene matches: 11. The CDR3 has 15 amino acids. Germline V gene lookup returns CDR1 SGHRS and CDR2 YFSETQ. The CDR3 sequence: CASGARGQDADTQYF. The CDR3 DNA reads TGCGCCAGCGGCGCCCGGGGACAGGACGCAGATACGCAGTATTTT.

About this clonotype itself: The junction differs from germline at one of its ends, possibly a read error. J is TRBJ2-4 and V is TRBV20-1; 10 nucleotides agree with TRBD2. The J call may be incorrect, as the DNA end agrees better with TRBJ2-7. Germline values: CDR1 DFQATT, CDR2 SNEGSKA (reference sequence). This CDR3 region has 17 residues. The CDR3 region has the DNA TGCTGTGCTAGAGGGCTAGCGGGAGCTTTAGCCCCCTACGAGCAGTACTTC. Amino acids: CCARGLAGALAPYEQYF.

The V gene is TRBV27, the J gene TRBJ2-3, with D perhaps matching TRBD1 or TRBD2 (6 bases each). Trimming removed 8 bases at V and 6 bases at J, with 15 bases between. From germline, CDR1 is MNHEY and CDR2 SMNVEV (reference sequence). The CDR3 has 13 amino acids. The CDR3 DNA reads TGTGCCAGCGGCCCCCTAGGGGGGGATACGCAGTATTTT. Protein product: CASGPLGGDTQYF.

The chain has TRBV15 and TRBJ2-1; 9 positions agree with TRBD2. J lost 10 bases, V lost 0 bases, and 7 bases had no gene match. Germline-derived CDR1 and CDR2 are LNHNV and YYDKDF (reference sequence). CDR3 length equals 15 residues. In DNA, the CDR3 is TGTGCCACCAGCAGAGAGGCTAGCGGGGCCGCAGAGCAGTTCTTC. This gives the protein CATSREASGAAEQFF.

The chain employs TRBV7-2 and TRBJ1-5; the D is unclear. The germline V gene encodes CDR1 SGHTA and CDR2 FQGNSA. V dropped 4 bases and J dropped 11 bases, with 18 bases sitting between them. The CDR3 is 14 residues long. CDR3 in DNA: TGTGCCAGCAGCTGGGGATGGTCCAGCGGGTCCCAGCATTTT. Translation: CASSWGWSSGSQHF.

This clonotype was seen more than once but under ten times. Just one base apart from a much larger clone, this may be a read error. J is TRBJ2-1 and V is TRBV6-4; a weak D match, TRBD2 (7 bases). This CDR3 comprises 15 residues. Germline CDR1 and CDR2: MRHNA and SNTAGT. The CDR3 reads CAGSDSGGGGNEQFF. For the CDR3, the DNA is TGTGCCGGCAGTGACTCCGGGGGAGGGGGTAATGAGCAGTTCTTC.

V is TRBV20-1 and J is TRBJ1-5; D not certain. CDR1 is DFQATT and CDR2 is SNEGSKA in the germline V gene (reference sequence). The CDR3 sequence is 15 residues long. The V and J ends lost 6 bases and 3 bases respectively, with 18 bases between them. CDR3: CSAEVDRYDNQPQHF. In DNA, the CDR3 is TGCAGTGCGGAGGTGGATCGATACGACAATCAGCCCCAGCATTTT.

Concerning this clonotype itself: Its ends do not fully match the called genes, so a read error is possible. The gene calls are TRBV14 and TRBJ1-2; D possibly corresponds to TRBD1 (5 bases). The CDR3 extends over 17 amino acids. Germline lookup yields CDR1 SGHDN and CDR2 FVKESK. The CDR3 protein is CASSRIPGTPDVHGYIF. CDR3 coding DNA: TGTGCCAGCAGCCGGATACCTGGGACGCCAGATGTTCATGGCTACATCTTC.

As regards this clonotype: This may stem from a read error, because a much larger clone lies one nucleotide away. V and J are TRBV5-6 and TRBJ2-3, with D possibly TRBD2 on 6 matching bases. CDR1 is SGHDT and CDR2 is YYEEEE in the germline V gene. The CDR3 loop spans 16 amino acids. The CDR3 reads CASSSPPGTRTDTKYF. CDR3 nucleotide sequence: TGTGCCAGCAGCTCACCTCCCGGGACTCGCACAGATACGAAGTATTTT.

This clonotype was counted ten times or more. The chain combines TRBV27 with TRBJ2-1; D may be TRBD2 (7 bases). The length of the CDR3 is 14 residues. Germline V CDR1 and CDR2: MNHEY, SMNVEV (reference sequence). V lost 8 bases and J lost 2, with 13 bases in between. The CDR3 sequence: CASRRGGAYNEQFF. Written as DNA, the CDR3 is TGTGCCAGCCGAAGGGGGGGAGCCTACAATGAGCAGTTCTTC.

Ten or more counts support this clonotype. CDR3 nucleotides: TGTGCCAGCAGCCTACAGGACTCTGGGGCCAACGTCCTGACTTTC. Encoded protein: CASSLQDSGANVLTF. This chain connects TRBV5-5 to TRBJ2-6; tentatively, D is TRBD1 (5 bases). V was pared by 4 bases and J by 0 bases, with 8 bases between. The CDR3 spans 15 residues. Germline CDR1 SGHKS, CDR2 YYEKEE (reference sequence).

The gene calls are TRBV20-1 and TRBJ2-5; the D is unclear. V was shortened by 1 base and J by 3 bases, with 12 bases between the two germline ends. Germline V gene lookup returns CDR1 DFQATT and CDR2 SNEGSKA (reference sequence). This CDR3 region has 14 residues. CDR3 region: CSARAGATEETQYF. Here the CDR3 DNA reads TGCAGTGCTAGAGCAGGCGCCACAGAAGAGACCCAGTACTTC.

This clonotype was seen once. The V and J genes are TRBV29-1 and TRBJ2-1; TRBD2 is a possible D gene (6 bases). The germline V and J ends were trimmed by 6 bases and 5 bases, with 14 bases remaining between them. CDR3 length: 13 residues. Germline V gene lookup returns CDR1 SQVTM and CDR2 ANQGSEA. This CDR3 is CSVGLALHNEQFF. CDR3 nucleotide sequence: TGCAGCGTGGGACTTGCCCTCCACAATGAGCAGTTCTTC.